These 8 T cell receptor beta chains were all obtained from the same sample, sequenced in a study of vaccination effects on CD4 cells after COVID-19. These receptors lack a known antigen. Subsequent to about 10 days of culture, CD4+ T cells were isolated. Repertoires were generated with immunoSEQ multiplex PCR, while TCRdb's copy carries only in-frame clones and drops some. This sample yields approximately 60,000 clones, of which 55% to 75% are seen a single time; roughly a quarter belongs to the top ten. This sample comprised CD4+ T cells from PBMCs cultured without peptide, obtained before COVID-19 vaccination. The receptor set was obtained from a human donor who had a prior SARS-CoV-2 infection.

CDR3 sequence reads: CASSPFEETQYF. In DNA, the CDR3 is TGTGCCAGCAGCCCATTCGAAGAGACCCAGTACTTC. The chain employs TRBV7-8 and TRBJ2-5; no clear D. The CDR3 sequence is 12 residues long. V was clipped by 5 bases and J by 3 bases, with 7 bases between them. Germline V gene lookup returns CDR1 SGHVS and CDR2 FQNEAQ.

V is TRBV4-2 and J is TRBJ2-3; TRBD2 aligns across 7 bases. This CDR3 spans 16 amino acids. Trimming at V came to 1 base and at J to 1 base, leaving 5 bases not matched to a gene. From germline, CDR1 is LGHNA and CDR2 YNFKEQ. The CDR3 here is CASSQGTGGGTDTQYF. In DNA, the CDR3 is TGTGCCAGCAGCCAAGGTACGGGGGGAGGCACAGATACGCAGTATTTT.

This sequence joins TRBV4-2 and TRBJ2-7, with 9 bases identical to TRBD2. V gave up 3 bases and J gave up 0 bases; unmatched junction bases: 9. CDR3 length: 17 residues. CDR1 and CDR2 (germline): LGHNA, YNFKEQ. CDR3 nucleotide sequence: TGTGCCAGCAGCCACCTTAGCGGGACTAGCAGCTCCTACGAGCAGTACTTC. It specifies CASSHLSGTSSSYEQYF.

The chain joins TRBV3-1 (or the pseudogene TRBV3-2) to TRBJ1-3; D is ambiguous. Germline-derived CDR1 and CDR2 are LGHDT and YNNKEL (reference sequence). This CDR3 is 12 amino acids long. Between the trimmed V and J ends, which lost 2 bases and 4 bases, there was a span of 3 bases. The CDR3 DNA follows: TGTGCCAGCAGCCAAAACGGAAACACCATATATTTT. Translating gives CASSQNGNTIYF.

The V and J genes are TRBV3-1 (or the pseudogene TRBV3-2) and TRBJ2-4, with 8 nucleotides matching TRBD1. The CDR3 totals 18 residues. CDR1 LGHDT and CDR2 YNNKEL come from the germline V gene (reference sequence). The J segment lost 0 bases and the V segment lost 5 bases, leaving 12 bases of the junction unmatched. The CDR3 sequence is CASSASWTGQLAKNIQYF. In DNA form, the CDR3 reads TGTGCCAGCAGCGCTAGTTGGACAGGGCAACTAGCCAAAAACATTCAGTACTTC.

The V and J genes are TRBV5-1 and TRBJ2-1, with D tentatively TRBD1 (6 bases). The V and J ends lost 0 bases and 9 bases respectively, with 16 bases between them. This CDR3 has 15 amino acids. Looked up from germline, CDR1 is SGHRS and CDR2 is YFSETQ. The CDR3 bases are TGCGCCAGCAGCTTGGACAGGGCGGAACTGGGTGAGCAGTTCTTC. It yields the protein CASSLDRAELGEQFF.

This chain connects TRBV2 to TRBJ1-3; D gene ambiguous. V lost 3 bases to trimming and J lost 4 bases, with 10 bases between them. Per germline, CDR1 SNHLY and CDR2 FYNNEI. This CDR3 has 14 residues. The CDR3 loop reads CASSDSGGGNTIYF. The DNA of the CDR3 is TGTGCCAGCAGTGATTCCGGAGGAGGAAACACCATATATTTT.

This chain connects TRBV4-2 to TRBJ2-1; the D is unclear. Trimming pared 0 bases from V and 1 base from J, leaving 13 bases between. Germline CDR1 and CDR2: LGHNA and YNFKEQ. This CDR3 spans 17 amino acids. The CDR3 sequence is CASSQDRRTDSYNEQFF. The CDR3 DNA reads TGTGCCAGCAGCCAAGATAGACGGACCGATTCCTACAATGAGCAGTTCTTC.